This T cell receptor (beta chain) was sequenced during a study of T cells in Graves' hyperthyroidism and ophthalmopathy. At the level of the study: Peripheral blood was acquired at first diagnosis, ahead of any therapy whatsoever.

Amplification targeted TCR beta CDR3 regions from RNA transcripts. During a first-round RT-PCR of the TCR CDR3, the HTBI primer set was used. TCRdb redid the calling of the multiplex PCR reads with MiXCR, one entry per CDR3 protein. This sample has some 500,000 distinct CDR3 sequences, with 14% found just once. Hyperthyroidism of Graves' type that showed no ophthalmopathy progression within 18 months was stable. A few counts support this clonotype. V lost 0 bases and J lost 3, with 12 bases in between. The CDR3 sequence is 16 residues long. Germline V lookup: CDR1 SGHRS, CDR2 YFSETQ. The chain recombines TRBV5-1 with TRBJ1-4; unclear D gene. The clonotype originates from a woman aged 18-29 years with Graves' hyperthyroidism. What was sequenced was blood. The CDR3 loop reads CASSLGSLWPNEKLFF. CDR3 nucleotides: TGCGCCAGCAGCTTGGGGAGTCTGTGGCCTAATGAAAAACTGTTTTTT.